These 26 T cell receptor beta chains came from one sample sequenced in a study of blood T cell repertoires in COVID-19. Sequencing used immunoSEQ multiplex PCR; TCRdb keeps in-frame clones, though not all of them. The sample has roughly 180,000 clones; roughly 78% are singletons. The sequencing sample was made of peripheral blood. Receptors were obtained from a woman aged 60-70 years with COVID-19, enrolled during active disease.

This sequence joins TRBV7-6 and TRBJ2-5, with D uncertain. V shed 1 base and J shed 2 bases, with 8 bases lying between them. The CDR3 runs to 14 residues. CDR1 and CDR2 (germline): SGHVS, FNYEAQ. CDR3 sequence: CASSLVAEQETQYF. In DNA form, the CDR3 reads TGTGCCAGCAGCTTAGTGGCAGAACAAGAGACCCAGTACTTC.

This chain links TRBV28 with TRBJ2-7, with 8 nucleotides matching TRBD2. CDR1 is MDHEN and CDR2 is SYDVKM in the germline V gene. This CDR3 spans 14 amino acids. Trimming at V came to 3 bases and at J to 4 bases, leaving 5 bases not matched to a gene. The CDR3 DNA reads as TGTGCCAGCAGTTTCGGACTAGCTCGGTACGAGCAGTACTTC. Protein product: CASSFGLARYEQYF.

The V gene is TRBV9, the J gene TRBJ2-3, with 10 bases aligning to TRBD2. With V trimmed by 1 base and J by 5 bases, 4 bases remained unmatched. The CDR3 is made up of 15 amino acids. Germline V gene sequence: CDR1 SGDLS, CDR2 YYNGEE. Written as DNA, the CDR3 is TGTGCCAGCAGCGTACTAGCGGGGGTTCGAGATACGCAGTATTTT. Encoded protein: CASSVLAGVRDTQYF.

The chain combines TRBV2 with TRBJ1-4; no firm D call. Trimming cost V 8 bases and J 6 bases, with 16 bases left between them. The germline V gene encodes CDR1 SNHLY and CDR2 FYNNEI. The CDR3 sequence is 14 residues long. CDR3 residues: CASGPRGVDEKLFF. The CDR3 nucleotides read TGTGCCAGCGGGCCCCGCGGGGTAGATGAAAAACTGTTTTTT. Variable domain in full (rest from reference TRBV2 and TRBJ1-4): EPEVTQTPSHQVTQMGQEVILRCVPISNHLYFYWYRQILGQKVEFLVSFYNNEISEKSEIFDDQFSVERPDGSNFTLKIRSTKLEDSAMYFCASGPRGVDEKLFFGSGTQLSVL.

This clone was seen a single time. The V call is TRBV28, the J call TRBJ2-7; 7 bases fit TRBD1. With 6 bases clipped from V and 3 bases from J, the junction kept 20 bases outside the gene matches. Germline lookup yields CDR1 MDHEN and CDR2 SYDVKM. CDR3 length: 18 residues. CDR3 coding DNA: TGTGCCAGCAGCGACAGTTGGCTGACAAGGACAGGCCGCTACGAGCAGTACTTC. Protein sequence: CASSDSWLTRTGRYEQYF.

This clone was seen only once. This rearrangement joins TRBV7-3 to TRBJ2-5, with TRBD2 identical over 9 bases. Germline V gene data show CDR1 as SGHTA and CDR2 as FQGTGA. The CDR3 length is 20 residues. The trim removed 5 bases at V and 5 bases at J, leaving 24 bases unmatched. The CDR3 region has the DNA TGTGCCAGCAGCCCACTTCCCCCCCAGCGGGGGGTCGCGGGGGTGGAGACCCAGTACTTC. It specifies CASSPLPPQRGVAGVETQYF.

This chain connects TRBV5-1 to TRBJ2-7, with 8 bases matching TRBD2. CDR1 is SGHRS and CDR2 is YFSETQ in the germline V gene. This CDR3 has 17 amino acids. V shed 2 bases and J 0 bases; nucleotides not matched to a gene: 10. The CDR3 region is CASSFGTSGSASYEQYF. In nucleotides, the CDR3 is TGCGCCAGCAGCTTTGGAACGAGCGGGAGCGCCTCCTACGAGCAGTACTTC.

The genes are TRBV19 and TRBJ2-2, with 7 bases that match TRBD1. The ends lost 6 bases at V and 0 bases at J; junction bases unmatched: 7. CDR1 is LNHDA, CDR2 SQIVND, per germline (reference sequence). This CDR3 spans 16 amino acids. In DNA, the CDR3 is TGTGCCAGTAGGCGGTCTGGGACAGCGAACACCGGGGAGCTGTTTTTT. This encodes CASRRSGTANTGELFF.

This clone was detected only a few times. V and J are TRBV5-6 and TRBJ1-3, with 8 bases fitting TRBD1. The CDR3 spans 11 residues. Unmatched junction bases numbered 8, after V lost 5 bases and J lost 16 bases. Germline V CDR1 and CDR2: SGHDT, YYEEEE. The CDR3 DNA is TGTGCCAGCAGTTCAGGGGGCCTCTGGTATTTT. This sequence encodes CASSSGGLWYF.

The table lists this clone with many counts. J is TRBJ2-7 and V is TRBV19; TRBD1 aligns across 10 bases. The ends lost 6 bases at V and 9 bases at J; junction bases unmatched: 14. Germline V gives CDR1 LNHDA, CDR2 SQIVND (reference sequence). This CDR3 is built from 15 residues. The CDR3 bases are TGTGCCAGTAGCCCGGGACAGGGGATCGGTGTCGGGCAGTACTTC. Its protein is CASSPGQGIGVGQYF.

The chain uses TRBV5-6 and TRBJ1-2, with D possibly matching TRBD1 (5 bases). Germline CDR1 and CDR2: SGHDT and YYEEEE. Trimming shortened V by 0 bases and J by 5 bases, and 11 bases separated the two germline ends. The CDR3 covers 14 residues. The chain's CDR3 is CASSLDGGAYGYTF. The CDR3 DNA is TGTGCCAGCAGCTTGGACGGAGGGGCTTATGGCTACACCTTC.

The genes are TRBV2 and TRBJ2-2, with 7 bases aligning to TRBD1. V trimming: 6 bases; J trimming: 4 bases; junction bases outside the gene matches: 2. The CDR3 contains 13 residues. The germline CDR1 and CDR2 sequences are SNHLY and FYNNEI. The CDR3 bases are TGTGCCAGCAGCTACAGGGGCACCGGGGAGCTGTTTTTT. It codes for CASSYRGTGELFF.

The J gene is TRBJ2-3, the V gene TRBV7-3, with TRBD1 matching over 11 bases. The germline gives CDR1 SGHTA, CDR2 FQGTGA. The V and J ends lost 5 bases and 5 bases, in that order; junction bases with no gene match: 6. The CDR3 has 15 residues. The CDR3 coding sequence is TGTGCCAGCAGCCTCACGGGACAGGGGGGAGATACGCAGTATTTT. Its translation is CASSLTGQGGDTQYF.

The V gene is TRBV13, the J gene TRBJ2-5, with 9 bases fitting TRBD1. Trimming at V came to 5 bases and at J to 5 bases, leaving 6 bases not matched to a gene. CDR3 length: 14 residues. Germline CDR1 reads PRHDT; CDR2 reads FYEKMQ (reference sequence). The CDR3 nucleotides are TGTGCCAGCAGCGGGACAGGGAGGTTGGAGACCCAGTACTTC. It specifies CASSGTGRLETQYF.

The rearrangement links TRBV2 to TRBJ2-1; TRBD2 might be the D (5 bases). The V end lost 7 bases, the J end lost 5 bases, and 12 bases lay between the germline ends. The CDR3 has 13 amino acids. CDR1 and CDR2 (germline): SNHLY, FYNNEI. The CDR3 reads CASMVAYDNEQFF. The CDR3 DNA sequence: TGTGCCAGCATGGTAGCGTACGACAATGAGCAGTTCTTC.

The chain is built from TRBV5-1 and TRBJ2-3; TRBD2 matches at 12 bases. Losses at the gene ends were 1 base for V and 2 bases for J; bases not matched to a gene: 5. The germline gives CDR1 SGHRS, CDR2 YFSETQ. This CDR3 spans 17 amino acids. CDR3 DNA: TGCGCCAGCAGCTTGAGTCCTAGCGGGGGGGCCACAGATACGCAGTATTTT. Protein product: CASSLSPSGGATDTQYF.

The chain carries TRBV27 and TRBJ1-1, with 8 bases matching TRBD1. The germline V gene has CDR1 MNHEY and CDR2 SMNVEV (reference sequence). This CDR3 comprises 12 residues. V lost 5 bases to trimming and J lost 10 bases; unmatched junction nucleotides: 6. The CDR3 protein is CASSSRGPPAFF. The CDR3 DNA reads TGTGCCAGCAGTAGCAGGGGGCCCCCAGCTTTCTTT.

The chain employs TRBV5-1 and TRBJ2-7, with a possible D match to TRBD2 (6 bases). CDR1 and CDR2 from the germline V gene are SGHRS and YFSETQ. This CDR3 region has 14 residues. Between the trimmed V and J ends, which lost 0 bases and 4 bases, there was a span of 11 bases. The CDR3 spells CASSLVGGRYEQYF. DNA for the CDR3: TGCGCCAGCAGCTTGGTCGGGGGAAGGTACGAGCAGTACTTC. The complete variable domain, with remaining parts taken from reference TRBV5-1 and TRBJ2-7, reads KAGVTQTPRYLIKTRGQQVTLSCSPISGHRSVSWYQQTPGQGLQFLFEYFSETQRNKGNFPGRFSGRQFSNSRSEMNVSTLELGDSALYLCASSLVGGRYEQYFGPGTRLTVT.

This chain links TRBV18 with TRBJ2-1; the match to TRBD2 covers 12 bases. Losses at the gene ends were 3 bases for V and 5 bases for J; bases not matched to a gene: 5. Germline loops: CDR1 KGHSH, CDR2 LQKENI. The CDR3 consists of 16 residues. The CDR3 is CASSPVLAGGNNEQFF. CDR3 bases: TGTGCCAGCTCACCTGTACTAGCGGGAGGCAACAATGAGCAGTTCTTC.

The chain recombines TRBV20-1 with TRBJ2-5, with TRBD1 identical over 10 bases. Germline CDR1 is DFQATT and CDR2 is SNEGSKA (reference sequence). This CDR3 is 15 amino acids long. J was trimmed by 5 bases and V by 3 bases; bases with no gene match: 9. In DNA form, the CDR3 reads TGCAGTGCTAGTGCCGCGACAGGGGGCAGGGAGACCCAGTACTTC. This encodes CSASAATGGRETQYF.

The chain recombines TRBV7-2 with TRBJ2-3; D unclear. The V and J ends lost 1 base and 6 bases respectively, with 8 bases between them. The CDR3 covers 13 residues. The germline gives CDR1 SGHTA, CDR2 FQGNSA. The CDR3 nucleotides read TGTGCCAGCAGCTTAGTATTTCTGGATACGCAGTATTTT. Amino acids: CASSLVFLDTQYF.

This chain connects TRBV5-1 to TRBJ2-7, with a tentative D call TRBD1 (5 bases). The CDR3 covers 14 residues. V was trimmed by 0 bases and J by 6 bases, leaving 13 bases between them. The germline gives CDR1 SGHRS, CDR2 YFSETQ. CDR3 sequence (DNA): TGCGCCAGCAGCTTGGGTCAGGGTGGTGTCGAGCAGTACTTC. Encoded protein: CASSLGQGGVEQYF.

This chain uses TRBV10-3 with TRBJ1-2; TRBD1 matches 10 bases. The V gene end was trimmed by 2 bases and the J gene end by 10 bases; junction bases not matched to a gene: 4. The CDR3 loop spans 13 amino acids. Germline-derived CDR1 and CDR2 are ENHRY and SYGVKD. The CDR3 nucleotides are TGTGCCATCAGTGAGATGGGACAGGGGACCTACACCTTC. Translated, it gives CAISEMGQGTYTF.

The V gene is TRBV10-3, the J gene TRBJ2-1, with 11 bases identical to TRBD2. The CDR3 covers 16 residues. The J segment lost 4 bases and the V segment lost 8 bases, leaving 10 bases of the junction unmatched. CDR1 ENHRY and CDR2 SYGVKD come from the germline V gene. In DNA, the CDR3 is TGTGCCATCGGAGGGCCCGGGACTAGCGGATACAATGAGCAGTTCTTC. Translated, it gives CAIGGPGTSGYNEQFF.

Details on this clone: Germline and junction disagree at one end, which may indicate a read error. The gene calls are TRBV7-2 and TRBJ2-5, with TRBD1 as a possible D gene (6 bases). The germline CDR1 and CDR2 sequences are SGHTA and FQGNSA. This CDR3 is 12 amino acids long. Written as DNA, the CDR3 is TGTGCCAGCAGCCCCCAGACAGGACAGATCAACTTC. Translated: CASSPQTGQINF.

This clone was recorded once. Here the CDR3 reads CASSRLAGGTYGYTF. Written as DNA, the CDR3 is TGCGCCAGCAGCCGCCTAGCGGGAGGAACCTATGGCTACACCTTC. This chain connects TRBV4-3 to TRBJ1-2; D not certain. The V and J ends lost 4 bases and 4 bases respectively, with 16 bases between them. CDR1 and CDR2 (germline): LGHNA, YSLEER. The CDR3 has 15 amino acids.